The 21 T cell receptor beta chains given below trace back to one sample, sequenced in a study of glioma-infiltrating T cells after dendritic cell vaccination. Assay: immunoSEQ multiplex PCR; the TCRdb copy retains only in-frame clones and omits some. The profile covers about 65,000 clones, with roughly 86% appearing a single time and under 14% taken by the ten largest. Time point of the sample: after dendritic cell vaccination, including at tumor progression/relapse. The source was blood, collected after dendritic cell vaccination. All receptors derive from a human donor with glioblastoma.

This clone was counted only a few times. This chain uses TRBV2 with TRBJ1-1; D gene unclear. This CDR3 has 12 amino acids. V was trimmed by 6 bases and J by 8 bases, leaving 13 bases between them. Germline assignment: CDR1 SNHLY and CDR2 FYNNEI. The CDR3 bases are TGTGCCAGCAGACTAAATGATAACGAAGCTTTCTTT. Its protein product is CASRLNDNEAFF. The full variable domain, in which reference TRBV2 and TRBJ1-1 provide the parts outside the CDR3, is EPEVTQTPSHQVTQMGQEVILRCVPISNHLYFYWYRQILGQKVEFLVSFYNNEISEKSEIFDDQFSVERPDGSNFTLKIRSTKLEDSAMYFCASRLNDNEAFFGQGTRLTVV.

This clone occurred once. The rearrangement uses TRBV7-2 and TRBJ2-1; 7 bases line up with TRBD2. Germline V gives CDR1 SGHTA, CDR2 FQGNSA. Losses at the gene ends were 6 bases for V and 5 bases for J; bases not matched to a gene: 10. The CDR3 consists of 15 residues. The CDR3 region has the DNA TGTGCCAGCAGTCCAGTGTGGGGGGGGAACAATGAGCAGTTCTTC. It translates to CASSPVWGGNNEQFF. The entire variable domain, with the rest obtained from reference TRBV7-2 and TRBJ2-1, is as follows: GAGVSQSPSNKVTEKGKDVELRCDPISGHTALYWYRQSLGQGLEFLIYFQGNSAPDKSGLPSDRFSAERTGGSVSTLTIQRTQQEDSAVYLCASSPVWGGNNEQFFGPGTRLTVL.

This clone appeared a single time. This chain uses TRBV5-1 with TRBJ1-2; 8 bases map to TRBD1. CDR1 SGHRS and CDR2 YFSETQ come from the germline V gene. The V gene end was trimmed by 7 bases and the J gene end by 6 bases; junction bases not matched to a gene: 11. The CDR3 runs 14 residues. The CDR3 here is CASSEDRGVDGYTF. The CDR3 bases are TGCGCCAGCTCTGAAGACAGGGGTGTAGATGGCTACACCTTC.

This CDR3 is CASRHTHRWEASYEQYF. Here the CDR3 DNA reads TGTGCCAGCAGACATACCCACCGGTGGGAGGCCTCCTACGAGCAGTACTTC. The genes are TRBV11-3 and TRBJ2-7; possibly TRBD2 for D (6 bases). The CDR3 sequence is 17 residues long. V gave up 6 bases and J gave up 0 bases, with 21 bases separating them. Germline CDR1 reads SGHNT; CDR2 reads YENEEA.

V gene TRBV6-1 combines with J gene TRBJ2-7; 10 bases match TRBD1. Germline-derived CDR1 and CDR2 are MNHNS and SASEGT. The CDR3 consists of 14 residues. V shed 6 bases, J shed 2 bases, and the junction held 4 bases outside the gene matches. DNA for the CDR3: TGTGCCAGCAGCCGGGACAGGGGAACCTACGAGCAGTACTTC. Translated: CASSRDRGTYEQYF.

The chain couples TRBV5-1 to TRBJ2-3; D unclear. Trimming took 4 bases from V and 2 from J, leaving 20 bases between them. This CDR3 region has 17 residues. The germline V gene has CDR1 SGHRS and CDR2 YFSETQ. CDR3 bases: TGCGCCAGCAGCCCTGACTGGTACCAGAATACCACAGATACGCAGTATTTT. Residues: CASSPDWYQNTTDTQYF.

The V call is TRBV19, the J call TRBJ2-3; D might be TRBD2 (5 bases). V was clipped by 4 bases and J by 4 bases, with 6 bases between them. The CDR3 spans 12 residues. Germline lookup yields CDR1 LNHDA and CDR2 SQIVND (reference sequence). Here the CDR3 reads CASSTGADTQYF. CDR3 bases: TGTGCCAGTAGTACCGGGGCAGATACGCAGTATTTT. The variable domain in full, completed from reference TRBV19 and TRBJ2-3, reads DGGITQSPKYLFRKEGQNVTLSCEQNLNHDAMYWYRQDPGQGLRLIYYSQIVNDFQKGDIAEGYSVSREKKESFPLTVTSAQKNPTAFYLCASSTGADTQYFGPGTRLTVL.

This clone was counted a single time. This chain connects TRBV9 to TRBJ2-7, with D unclear. The CDR3 contains 14 residues. Per the germline V gene, CDR1 is SGDLS and CDR2 is YYNGEE. Deletions cut 0 bases from V and 1 base from J, with 8 bases between. The CDR3 DNA reads TGTGCCAGCAGCGTAGACGACTTATCCTACGAGCAGTACTTC. Encoded protein: CASSVDDLSYEQYF.

The chain combines TRBV27 with TRBJ2-6; 7 positions match TRBD1. The CDR3 spans 21 residues. V shed 5 bases, J shed 3 bases, and the junction held 22 bases outside the gene matches. Germline values: CDR1 MNHEY, CDR2 SMNVEV (reference sequence). The CDR3, as DNA: TGTGCCAGCAGTCCTAACCTCCAGGAGTCCGGGACAGCGTTTGGGGCCAACGTCCTGACTTTC. The encoded protein is CASSPNLQESGTAFGANVLTF.

The V and J genes are TRBV5-1 and TRBJ1-1, with 10 bases aligning to TRBD1. The germline CDR1 and CDR2 sequences are SGHRS and YFSETQ. The CDR3 is 15 amino acids. V lost 4 bases to trimming and J lost 5 bases; unmatched junction nucleotides: 8. The CDR3 bases are TGCGCCAGCAGCCCGGGACAGGGGTTTATTACTGAAGCTTTCTTT. Its translation: CASSPGQGFITEAFF.

This chain uses TRBV29-1 with TRBJ1-5; D not resolved. Trimming cost V 7 bases and J 3 bases, with 16 bases left between them. The germline V gene encodes CDR1 SQVTM and CDR2 ANQGSEA. There are 14 residues in the CDR3. The CDR3: CSERNCPANQPQHF. The CDR3 region has the DNA TGCAGCGAGAGGAATTGCCCAGCCAATCAGCCCCAGCATTTT.

The sample holds one count of this clone. This rearrangement joins TRBV4-3 to TRBJ2-3; 7 bases line up with TRBD1. The germline V gene encodes CDR1 LGHNA and CDR2 YSLEER. V lost 4 bases to trimming and J lost 3 bases; unmatched junction nucleotides: 4. This CDR3 is 14 amino acids long. The CDR3 DNA is TGCGCCAGCAGCCTCCGACAGGGAACAGATACGCAGTATTTT. Translation gives CASSLRQGTDTQYF.

This sequence joins TRBV20-1 and TRBJ2-5; D unclear. Deletions cut 7 bases from V and 5 bases from J, with 8 bases between. Germline V gene data show CDR1 as DFQATT and CDR2 as SNEGSKA (reference sequence). The length of the CDR3 is 10 residues. CDR3 nucleotide sequence: TGCAGTGTAAATAGTGAGACCCAGTACTTC. It specifies CSVNSETQYF.

The rearrangement links TRBV12-5 to TRBJ2-1; the D gene is possibly TRBD2 (7 bases). The CDR3 runs to 16 residues. In germline, CDR1 is LGHNT, CDR2 FRNRAP. Trimming pared 0 bases from V and 9 bases from J, leaving 18 bases between. The CDR3 DNA reads TGTGCTAGTGGTTTGGTAGGGACTACCGGAGGGGGTGAGCAGTTCTTC. Its translation: CASGLVGTTGGGEQFF.

The genes are TRBV15 and TRBJ2-4; 12 positions agree with TRBD1. CDR1 and CDR2 (germline): LNHNV, YYDKDF (reference sequence). This CDR3 is built from 15 residues. After removal of 8 bases from V and 6 bases from J, the junction contained 8 bases not matched to a gene. CDR3: CATRFGGQGANIQYF. The CDR3 DNA reads TGTGCCACCCGATTTGGGGGACAGGGGGCAAACATTCAGTACTTC.

The J gene is TRBJ2-7, the V gene TRBV4-2; maybe TRBD1 (6 bases). Germline assignment: CDR1 LGHNA and CDR2 YNFKEQ. Trimming shortened V by 4 bases and J by 5 bases, and 18 bases separated the two germline ends. The CDR3 extends over 15 amino acids. Here the CDR3 reads CASSPSAQGHHEQYF. CDR3 in DNA: TGTGCCAGCAGCCCGAGTGCACAGGGCCACCACGAGCAGTACTTC.

The gene calls are TRBV27 and TRBJ2-7, with TRBD1 matching 8 bases. Unmatched junction bases numbered 13, after V lost 5 bases and J lost 4 bases. CDR1 MNHEY and CDR2 SMNVEV come from the germline V gene (reference sequence). CDR3 size: 16 residues. The CDR3 sequence: CASSRSGGVGLYEQYF. As DNA, the CDR3 is TGTGCCAGCAGTAGATCAGGGGGCGTGGGGCTATACGAGCAGTACTTC.

J is TRBJ2-7 and V is TRBV29-1; tentative D call: TRBD1 (6 bases). The ends were cut back, 0 bases at V and 5 bases at J, with 11 bases in the middle. Germline assignment: CDR1 SQVTM and CDR2 ANQGSEA. The CDR3 spans 13 residues. The CDR3 bases are TGCAGCGTTGAAGAACAGGGCCCCCACGAGCAGTACTTC. It encodes CSVEEQGPHEQYF.

The chain uses TRBV7-2 and TRBJ2-1; 8 positions agree with TRBD1. Germline values: CDR1 SGHTA, CDR2 FQGNSA. Trimming removed 5 bases from V and 1 base from J; junction bases left unmatched: 4. This CDR3 contains 15 residues. The CDR3 loop reads CASSPGGRSYNEQFF. The CDR3 coding sequence is TGTGCCAGCAGCCCAGGGGGCCGTTCCTACAATGAGCAGTTCTTC.

The V gene is TRBV5-1, the J gene TRBJ2-1; possible D gene TRBD2, 5 bases. Germline CDR1 and CDR2: SGHRS and YFSETQ. The CDR3 length is 15 residues. Between the trimmed V and J ends, which lost 5 bases and 3 bases, there was a span of 15 bases. CDR3 region: CASSWDGGGYNEQFF. The CDR3 nucleotides are TGCGCCAGCAGTTGGGATGGCGGAGGCTACAATGAGCAGTTCTTC.

The chain employs TRBV5-4 and TRBJ1-3, with D unresolved. Trimming cost V 5 bases and J 0 bases, with 12 bases left between them. CDR1 is SGHNT, CDR2 YYREEE, per germline (reference sequence). The CDR3 spans 15 residues. CDR3 residues: CASSRQTGSGNTIYF. CDR3 coding DNA: TGTGCCAGCAGTAGACAAACCGGCTCTGGAAACACCATATATTTT.